The subject of this entry is one T cell receptor beta chain. How the authors handled the data: Reference gene primer amplification gave nucleated cell count estimates. The assay was immunoSEQ multiplex PCR, and TCRdb's table has in-frame clones only and misses some. V, J and clone size are taken as reported in that table, and D and trimming were inferred from the DNA itself. The data show some 350,000 clones, with about 90% seen just once and 6.5% held by the top ten. The sample belongs to a study of blood T cell repertoires in COVID-19. Study information: Acute-phase and convalescent COVID-19 samples originated in the United States, Italy and Spain. The analysed material was cDNA or gDNA that came from T cells, B-cell-depleted T cells, or PBMCs.

This CDR3 has 19 amino acids. From germline, CDR1 is SGHTA and CDR2 FQGNSA. V lost 5 bases and J lost 1; bases outside the gene matches: 14. The clonotype originates from a man aged 18 to 35 with active or convalescent COVID-19. The sequenced sample was peripheral blood. The V and J genes are TRBV7-2 and TRBJ2-4; the match to TRBD2 covers 10 bases. In DNA, the CDR3 is TGTGCCAGCAGCCCTACGGGAGCGGGAGGGGGATCGGCCAAAAACATTCAGTACTTC. Protein sequence: CASSPTGAGGGSAKNIQYF.